Listed below are T cell receptor beta chains from one sample, sequenced in a study of blood T cell repertoires in COVID-19. Assay used: immunoSEQ multiplex PCR; TCRdb lists only in-frame clones, some missing. The sample lists roughly 110,000 clones, about 89% occurring once. Material for sequencing was peripheral blood. All receptors derive from a woman younger than 45 with acute or convalescent COVID-19. The CDR3 runs from the conserved cysteine through the conserved F or W. D genes are given only for firm matches. Clone size appears in some rows only: once, few, many, or a class for an expanded clone.

clone size | J gene | D gene | V gene | CDR3 DNA | CDR3 protein
once | TRBJ1-1 | - | TRBV3-1/TRBV3-2 | TGTGCCAGCAGTTTCAAACGGGTAGTTTTT | CASSFKRVVF
once | TRBJ2-1 | TRBD1 | TRBV18 | TGTGCCAGCTCACCAGTCAGGGACAGGGTTACGAATGAGCAGTTCTTC | CASSPVRDRVTNEQFF
- | TRBJ1-2 | - | TRBV9 | TGTGCCAGCAGCGTATGGCAGGGATACGGCTACACCTTC | CASSVWQGYGYTF
- | TRBJ2-1 | - | TRBV6-1 | TGTGCCAGCAGTGAAGCGGGGGACTGGGACTACAATGAGCAGTTCTTC | CASSEAGDWDYNEQFF
- | TRBJ1-4 | TRBD1 | TRBV9 | TGTGCCAGCAGCGGAGCGGACAGGGATGAAAAACTGTTTTTT | CASSGADRDEKLFF
- | TRBJ2-5 | TRBD2 | TRBV24-1 | TGTGCCACCAGTGATTTGCGCGGGGGAGGCAGAGAGACCCAGTACTTC | CATSDLRGGGRETQYF
few | TRBJ1-1 | TRBD1 | TRBV28 | TGTGCCAGCAGTTTAAGACAGGGGGGGCGAGAGGAAGCTTTCTTT | CASSLRQGGREEAFF
- | TRBJ2-6 | - | TRBV25-1 | TGTGCCAGCAGTGATTCAAGCCGGGGAGTCTCTGGGGCCAACGTCCTGACTTTC | CASSDSSRGVSGANVLTF
- | TRBJ2-2 | - | TRBV6-1 | TGTGCCAGCAGTGAAGTTCTCAGATACACCGGGGAGCTGTTTTTT | CASSEVLRYTGELFF
- | TRBJ1-1 | TRBD1 | TRBV11-3 | TGTGCCAGCAGACCGGCGACAGGGGTCAACACTGAAGCTTTCTTT | CASRPATGVNTEAFF
- | TRBJ1-6 | - | TRBV7-2 | TGTGCCAGCAGCTTAGCTCCCGTCTCACCCCTCCACTTT | CASSLAPVSPLHF
- | TRBJ2-3 | - | TRBV2 | TGTGCCAGCAGAAGGGGGAGGGCGGGGGTGGCAGATACGCAGTATTTT | CASRRGRAGVADTQYF
- | TRBJ1-2 | TRBD1 | TRBV29-1 | TGCAGCACGATAGGGACAGGGGGCGTGGACTATGGCTACACCTTC | CSTIGTGGVDYGYTF
once | TRBJ2-7 | TRBD2 | TRBV5-6 | TGTGCCAGCAGCAAGGGACTACCTGGCTACGAGCAGTACTTC | CASSKGLPGYEQYF
- | TRBJ1-2 | - | TRBV7-8 | TGTGCCAGCAGCCAGACACGGGGAGCCTTCTATGGCTACACCTTC | CASSQTRGAFYGYTF
- | TRBJ1-2 | - | TRBV19 | TGTGCCAGTACCCCGGCGGACACCTATTATGGCTACACCTTC | CASTPADTYYGYTF
- | TRBJ2-2 | TRBD2 | TRBV6-5 | TGTGCCAGCAGTTCCCCTAGCGGGGGTACCGGGGAGCTGTTTTTT | CASSSPSGGTGELFF
- | TRBJ2-5 | - | TRBV7-2 | TGTGCCAGCAGCTTATCGGGACTTCGCCAAGAGACCCAGTACTTC | CASSLSGLRQETQYF
- | TRBJ1-2 | - | TRBV6-5 | TGTGCCAGCAGTACAGGGCTTGGCTACACCTTC | CASSTGLGYTF
- | TRBJ2-1 | TRBD2 | TRBV11-2 | TGTGCCAGCATTAAAAGTCGGGCTAGCGGAAACTACAATGAGCAGTTCTTC | CASIKSRASGNYNEQFF
once | TRBJ2-2 | - | TRBV18 | TGTGCCAGCTCCCTCAGGACAGAAAGCACCGGGGAGCTGTTTTTT | CASSLRTESTGELFF
- | TRBJ1-1 | - | TRBV6-2/TRBV6-3 | TGTGCCAGCAGTTCCTCGTTGGCCCCGAACACTGAAGCTTTCTTT | CASSSSLAPNTEAFF
- | TRBJ2-5 | - | TRBV7-3 | TGTGCCAGCAGCTTCAGGAAGGGGGGGTCTAAAGAGACCCAGTACTTC | CASSFRKGGSKETQYF
- | TRBJ1-6 | - | TRBV6-4 | TGTGCCAGCAGTGACTCAGAGGGTTCACCCCTCCACTTT | CASSDSEGSPLHF
- | TRBJ2-1 | - | TRBV6-5 | TGTGCCAGCAGAATCGGGACAACTACCCACAATGAGCAGTTCTTC | CASRIGTTTHNEQFF
- | TRBJ1-2 | - | TRBV6-1 | TGTGCCAGCAGTGTACGGGGGAGATCAGCTAACTATGGCTACACCTTC | CASSVRGRSANYGYTF
- | TRBJ2-1 | TRBD2 | TRBV7-2 | TGTGCCAGCAGCTTATCCCCCGATCTACGGGGGGGCAATGAGCAGTTCTTC | CASSLSPDLRGGNEQFF
- | TRBJ2-2 | - | TRBV4-3 | TGCGCCAGCAGCCAAGATTGGGGGCGCGACACCGGGGAGCTGTTTTTT | CASSQDWGRDTGELFF
- | TRBJ2-7 | TRBD1 | TRBV4-3 | TGCGCCAGCAGCCAAAGGACAGGGTACGAGCAGTACTTC | CASSQRTGYEQYF
- | TRBJ2-1 | - | TRBV6-5 | TGTGCCAGCAGTCCTCCGAGCTCCTACAATGAGCAGTTCTTC | CASSPPSSYNEQFF
- | TRBJ1-3 | - | TRBV6-1 | TGTGCCAGCAGTGACACTCTGAACACCATATATTTT | CASSDTLNTIYF
- | TRBJ2-5 | - | TRBV11-3 | TGTGCCAGCAGCTCCCGAAACATGGACAGCCAAGAGACCCAGTACTTC | CASSSRNMDSQETQYF
- | TRBJ1-1 | - | TRBV4-1 | TGCGCCAGCAGCCCCGGACAGATGAACACTGAAGCTTTCTTT | CASSPGQMNTEAFF
- | TRBJ2-5 | TRBD2 | TRBV5-4 | TGTGCCAGCAGCTTGGAAGGGACTAGCGGGAGGGAGACCCAGTACTTC | CASSLEGTSGRETQYF
- | TRBJ2-2 | TRBD1 | TRBV7-9 | TGTGCCAGCAGCCCGCGACAGGGTTGGACCGGGGAGCTGTTTTTT | CASSPRQGWTGELFF
- | TRBJ2-7 | - | TRBV28 | TGTGCCAGCAGGGATCCACCAGGCGAGCAGTACTTC | CASRDPPGEQYF
- | TRBJ2-1 | - | TRBV19 | TGTGCCAGTAGTATAGCGGGGCTGGGGGCACACAATGAGCAGTTCTTC | CASSIAGLGAHNEQFF
once | TRBJ1-2 | TRBD1 | TRBV10-1 | TGCGCCAGCAGTGAGTTTATTGATCCTGGACAGGGCTTTTCTGGCTACACCTTC | CASSEFIDPGQGFSGYTF
- | TRBJ2-6 | - | TRBV9 | TGTGCCAGCAGCCGAAGGGGCAACTCTGGGGCCAACGTCCTGACTTTC | CASSRRGNSGANVLTF
- | TRBJ1-2 | - | TRBV7-9 | TGTGCCAGCAGCCTCAGTGTTGGAGGCTATGGCTACACCTTC | CASSLSVGGYGYTF
- | TRBJ2-1 | - | TRBV29-1 | TGCAGCGTTGGACCCCGAGGGCTCAATGAGCAGTTCTTC | CSVGPRGLNEQFF
- | TRBJ2-1 | TRBD1 | TRBV24-1 | TGTGCCACCAGTGATTTGGAGGGACAGTACAATGAGCAGTTCTTC | CATSDLEGQYNEQFF
once | TRBJ2-7 | - | TRBV4-2 | TGTGCCAGCAGCCAAGATCCAGGAGGACCCTACGAGCAGTACTTC | CASSQDPGGPYEQYF
- | TRBJ1-1 | - | TRBV27 | TGTGCCAGCAGTTTGGAGGGGCCCACCTACACTGAAGCTTTCTTT | CASSLEGPTYTEAFF
- | TRBJ1-5 | TRBD1 | TRBV28 | TGTGCCAGCAGTTTGAGTGGACAGGGTCGCAATCAGCCCCAGCATTTT | CASSLSGQGRNQPQHF
- | TRBJ1-1 | - | TRBV28 | TGTGCCAGCAGTTCGGACTCGGAGGCTTTCTTT | CASSSDSEAFF
- | TRBJ2-1 | TRBD2 | TRBV27 | TGTGCCAGCAGTCCCAGACTAGCGGGCTCCTACAATGAGCAGTTCTTC | CASSPRLAGSYNEQFF
- | TRBJ2-1 | TRBD2 | TRBV6-4 | TGTGCCAGCAGTGAATGGGGGACTAGCGTTCGTCCACTCTACAATGAGCAGTTCTTC | CASSEWGTSVRPLYNEQFF
- | TRBJ2-2 | - | TRBV2 | TGTGCCAGCAGCCCGACAGGGGAGCTGTTTTTT | CASSPTGELFF